This TCR beta chain was observed in a study of Ad26.COV2.S vaccination and SARS-CoV-2 variants. For the study at large: The vaccine Ad26.COV2.S was put into the muscle once, or twice with 56 days between. Study-wide findings and caveats: After vaccination, substantial breadth of spike-specific CD8+ and CD4+ responses was reported. Placebo and vaccine recipients had non-spike TCR breadth that was similar. Overall T cell responses may have been underestimated by the analyses of TCR breadth and depth.

Note on this clone: Its target is unknown.

The CDR3 is 13 residues long. Germline assignment: CDR1 SGHNT and CDR2 YYREEE (reference sequence). The V end lost 2 bases, the J end lost 5 bases, and 7 bases lay between the germline ends. The repertoire was sequenced with immunoSEQ multiplex PCR; TCRdb's copy has only in-frame clones and lacks some. This table has around 300,000 clones, roughly 89% appearing once. The treatment is: 19 received Ad26.COV2.S at low or high dose, single or two shots; about 5 received placebo; per-sample allocation not given. Samples were taken on day 63 after the first vaccine or placebo injection. The source of this sequence is a person aged 18-65 years who received the Ad26.COV2.S COVID-19 vaccine or a placebo. The material was peripheral blood, obtained in a trial of Ad26.COV2.S vaccine versus placebo. J is TRBJ2-2 and V is TRBV5-4; the D is unclear. CDR3 amino acids: CASSFLATGELFF. In DNA form, the CDR3 reads TGTGCCAGCAGCTTCCTGGCGACCGGGGAGCTGTTTTTT.